This TCR beta chain was observed in a study of blood T cell repertoires in COVID-19. Study background: Nucleic acid was either cDNA or gDNA, and it came from T cells, B-cell-depleted T cells, or PBMCs.

In the original analysis: Estimation of nucleated cell counts was performed using reference gene primer amplification. Measured with immunoSEQ multiplex PCR; TCRdb has only the in-frame clones, and not every one. V and J calls and clone size are those listed in that table; D and trimming were worked out from the DNA. Seen here are 29,000 or so clones, around 87% observed once, and the top ten hold around 10%. Sequencing was carried out using peripheral blood. The origin of this receptor is a man in his sixties with acute or convalescent COVID-19.

CDR3 in amino acids: CASSGGRLLYGYTF. Here the CDR3 DNA reads TGTGCCAGCAGTGGTGGCAGGCTTCTCTATGGCTACACCTTC. The chain recombines TRBV2 with TRBJ1-2; no clear D. The CDR3 extends over 14 amino acids. Germline V CDR1 and CDR2: SNHLY, FYNNEI. Trimming stripped 4 bases from V and 4 bases from J, with 13 bases between.